These T cell receptor beta chains were read from a single sample in a study of cytomegalovirus exposure and HLA in healthy donors. Produced via immunoSEQ multiplex PCR; TCRdb's table is partial and in-frame only. Of about 130,000 clones listed, about 80% were seen once; the top ten hold roughly 4%. Sequencing was performed on PBMCs. All receptors come from a woman in her forties in good health and CMV-seronegative. CDR3s include the opening cysteine and the closing phenylalanine or tryptophan. The D gene is left open where the match is weak. Size is omitted from some rows. Given values are once, few, many or a class for expanded clones.

CDR3 DNA | CDR3 protein | J gene | V gene | clone size | D gene
TGTGCCAGCAGCCCACCGAACCTGCCTATCTACGAGCAGTACTTC | CASSPPNLPIYEQYF | TRBJ2-7 | TRBV7-8 | . | .
TGTGCCAGCAGCTTAGTGCCTCGGGGGGGTAGAGATACGCAGTATTTT | CASSLVPRGGRDTQYF | TRBJ2-3 | TRBV7-8 | . | TRBD2
TGTGCCAGCAGCTTCGGGCCCCGAACCCGGGGGAGGTTGGCCTACGAGCAGTACTTC | CASSFGPRTRGRLAYEQYF | TRBJ2-7 | TRBV7-2 | . | .
TGTGCCAGCAGCTCGAATCTGGAGGGTTTTGTCTTC | CASSSNLEGFVF | TRBJ2-1 | TRBV7-8 | . | .
TGTGCCAGCAGCCAAGCGACAGCAGAACCCATATATTTT | CASSQATAEPIYF | TRBJ1-3 | TRBV4-2 | . | .
TGTGCCAGCTCACCACCGGGACTTGACTACGAGCAGTACTTC | CASSPPGLDYEQYF | TRBJ2-7 | TRBV18 | once | .
TGTGCCAGCGGTGACAGGACTTACGAGCAGTACTTC | CASGDRTYEQYF | TRBJ2-7 | TRBV27 | . | .
TGCGCCAGCAGCCTCCGTCGGGGACTTAATGAAAAACTGTTTTTT | CASSLRRGLNEKLFF | TRBJ1-4 | TRBV5-1 | . | .
TGTGCCAGCAGTGATATTCTGACGTCGGGAACCGGGGAGCTGTTTTTT | CASSDILTSGTGELFF | TRBJ2-2 | TRBV2 | . | .
TGCGCCAGCAGCTTAGGGAGGACAGGAGGCCAACAGCCCCAGCATTTT | CASSLGRTGGQQPQHF | TRBJ1-5 | TRBV4-3 | . | TRBD1
TGTGCCAGCAGAGGAGGGGACAATGAGCAGTTCTTC | CASRGGDNEQFF | TRBJ2-1 | TRBV6-5 | few | .
TGTGCCAGCAGTGAGGGGGACACCACCTACAATGAGCAGTTCTTC | CASSEGDTTYNEQFF | TRBJ2-1 | TRBV2 | once | .
TGTGCCAGCAGCCTAACGAGGATCCGTGAAGCTTTCTTT | CASSLTRIREAFF | TRBJ1-1 | TRBV14 | . | .
TGTGCCAGCAGTCCCGGACAGGCGATAGAGACCCAGTACTTC | CASSPGQAIETQYF | TRBJ2-5 | TRBV7-9 | . | TRBD1
TGTGCCAGCAGCAGTGGACAGGTCAACTATGGCTACACCTTC | CASSSGQVNYGYTF | TRBJ1-2 | TRBV5-4 | . | TRBD1
TGTGCCAGCAGCCTACAGGGTCGGAATGAGCAGTTCTTC | CASSLQGRNEQFF | TRBJ2-1 | TRBV7-2 | . | .
TGTGCCAGCAGCACAACCCGGGGAGTCACCGGGGAGCTGTTTTTT | CASSTTRGVTGELFF | TRBJ2-2 | TRBV7-9 | . | .
TGTGCCAGCAGCCGACAGAAAGAGACCCAGTACTTC | CASSRQKETQYF | TRBJ2-5 | TRBV5-6 | few | .
TGTGCCAGCGGAGACTCTGAAGCTTTCTTT | CASGDSEAFF | TRBJ1-1 | TRBV2 | few | .
TGTGCTAGTGGCCTAGACAGCAACAATGAGCAGTTCTTC | CASGLDSNNEQFF | TRBJ2-1 | TRBV12-5 | . | .